Included here is one T cell receptor beta chain sequence, with context. This record comes from a study of cytomegalovirus exposure and HLA in healthy donors. The CDR3 length is 13 residues. Germline loops: CDR1 MDHEN, CDR2 SYDVKM. V was pared by 4 bases and J by 0 bases, with 6 bases between. PCR was performed using 60 Vbeta and 13 Jbeta primers. This table comes from immunoSEQ multiplex PCR, and its TCRdb copy is limited to in-frame clones, with some not included. This table holds about 170,000 clones, around 77% found once. V usage is TRBV28 and J usage is TRBJ1-1; D is possibly TRBD1 (6 bases). The receptor's source is a woman in her 30s in good health and CMV-seropositive. The sequenced sample consisted of PBMCs. CDR3: CASSSGVNTEAFF. The CDR3 coding sequence is TGTGCCAGCAGTTCAGGGGTGAACACTGAAGCTTTCTTT.